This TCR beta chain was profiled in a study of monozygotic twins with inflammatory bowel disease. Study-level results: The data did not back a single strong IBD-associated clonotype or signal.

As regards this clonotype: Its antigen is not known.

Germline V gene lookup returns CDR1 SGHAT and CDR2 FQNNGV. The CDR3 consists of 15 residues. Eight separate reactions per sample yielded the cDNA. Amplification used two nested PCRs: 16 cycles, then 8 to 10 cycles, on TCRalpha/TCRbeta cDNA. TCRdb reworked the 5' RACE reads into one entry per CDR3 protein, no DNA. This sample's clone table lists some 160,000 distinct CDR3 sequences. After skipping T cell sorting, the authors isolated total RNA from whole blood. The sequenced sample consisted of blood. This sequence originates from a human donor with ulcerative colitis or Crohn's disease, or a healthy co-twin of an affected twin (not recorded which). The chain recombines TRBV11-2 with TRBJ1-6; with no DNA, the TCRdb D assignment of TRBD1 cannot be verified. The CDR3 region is CASSDTGGVGSPLHF.